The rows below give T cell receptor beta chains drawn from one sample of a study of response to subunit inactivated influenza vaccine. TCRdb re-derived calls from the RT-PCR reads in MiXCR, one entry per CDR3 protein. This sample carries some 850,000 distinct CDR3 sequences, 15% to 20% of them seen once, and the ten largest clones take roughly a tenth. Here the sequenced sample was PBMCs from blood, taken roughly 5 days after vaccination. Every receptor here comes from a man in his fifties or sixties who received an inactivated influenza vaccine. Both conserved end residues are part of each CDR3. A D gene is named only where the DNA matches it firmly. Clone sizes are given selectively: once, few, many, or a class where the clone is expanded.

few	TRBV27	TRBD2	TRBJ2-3	CASSFGVAGRSRTDTQYF	TGTGCCAGCAGTTTCGGGGTAGCGGGAAGGTCTCGCACAGATACGCAGTATTTT
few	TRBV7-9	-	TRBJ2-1	CASTLMDFRNEQFF	TGTGCCAGCACCCTGATGGACTTTCGCAATGAGCAGTTCTTC
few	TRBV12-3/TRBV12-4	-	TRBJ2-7	CASSLEPAYEQYF	TGTGCCAGCAGTTTGGAACCAGCCTACGAGCAGTACTTC
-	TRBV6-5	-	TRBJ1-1	CASSYSTRLLVNTEAFF	TGTGCCAGCAGTTACTCGACCAGGCTCCTCGTGAACACTGAAGCTTTCTTT
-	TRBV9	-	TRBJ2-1	CASSVDGTYNEQFF	TGTGCCAGCAGCGTAGACGGGACCTACAATGAGCAGTTCTTC
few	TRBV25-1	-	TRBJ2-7	CASSGVSGYEQYF	TGTGCCAGCAGTGGGGTGTCGGGCTACGAGCAGTACTTC
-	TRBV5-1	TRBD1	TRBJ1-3	CASSKGQGGDTIYF	TGCGCCAGCAGCAAAGGACAGGGAGGAGACACCATATATTTT
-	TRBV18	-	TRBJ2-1	CASSPYDVAYNEQFF	TGTGCCAGCTCACCTTATGACGTAGCCTACAATGAGCAGTTCTTC
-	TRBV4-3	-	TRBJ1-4	CASSEQGVYNEKLFF	TGCGCCAGCAGCGAACAGGGCGTCTATAATGAAAAACTGTTTTTT
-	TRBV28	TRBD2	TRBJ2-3	CASTRRGGSARTDTQYF	TGTGCCAGCACGAGGCGGGGAGGGTCAGCCCGCACAGATACGCAGTATTTT
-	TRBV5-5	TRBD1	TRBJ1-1	CASSPGAGTVNTEAFF	TGTGCCAGCAGCCCAGGGGCCGGGACAGTGAACACTGAAGCTTTCTTT
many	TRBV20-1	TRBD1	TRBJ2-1	CSATRDRASSSYNEQFF	TGCAGTGCTACCCGGGACAGGGCGTCGAGCTCCTACAATGAGCAGTTCTTC
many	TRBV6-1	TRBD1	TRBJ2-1	CASSLIQGSGEQFF	TGTGCCAGCAGCCTAATACAGGGGTCGGGTGAGCAGTTCTTC
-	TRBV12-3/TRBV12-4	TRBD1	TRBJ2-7	CASSLFRRGPYEQYF	TGTGCCAGCAGTTTATTCCGCAGGGGGCCATACGAGCAGTACTTC
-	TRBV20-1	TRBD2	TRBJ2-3	CSARRTSGGEPLGADTQYF	TGCAGTGCTAGGAGGACTAGCGGGGGGGAACCGCTAGGCGCAGATACGCAGTATTTT
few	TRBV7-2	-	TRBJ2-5	CASSFFSETQYF	TGTGCCAGCAGCTTTTTTTCTGAGACCCAGTACTTC
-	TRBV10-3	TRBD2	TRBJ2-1	CAISESPSGGSSYNEQFF	TGTGCCATCAGTGAGTCGCCTAGCGGGGGAAGCTCCTACAATGAGCAGTTCTTC
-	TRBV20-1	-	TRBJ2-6	CSAIGRTSSGANVLTF	TGCAGTGCTATCGGACGTACCTCCTCTGGGGCCAACGTCCTGACTTTC
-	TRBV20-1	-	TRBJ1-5	CSARDPARISNQPQHF	TGCAGTGCTAGAGATCCGGCTAGGATTAGCAATCAGCCCCAGCATTTT
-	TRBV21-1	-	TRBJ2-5	CASSKGTGGWETQYF	TGTGCCAGCAGCAAAGGGACAGGGGGCTGGGAGACCCAGTACTTC
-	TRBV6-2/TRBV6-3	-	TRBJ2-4	CASSYTPEGNIQYF	TGTGCCAGCAGCTACACCCCGGAGGGAAACATTCAGTACTTC
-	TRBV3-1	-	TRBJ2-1	CASSQGRGRIYNEQFF	TGTGCCAGCAGCCAAGGGAGGGGGCGGATTTACAATGAGCAGTTCTTC
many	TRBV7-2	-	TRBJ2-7	CASSPSFGEQYF	TGTGCCAGCAGCCCCAGTTTTGGCGAGCAGTACTTC
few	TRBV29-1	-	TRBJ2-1	CSVDAWGQYNEQFF	TGCAGCGTTGATGCTTGGGGACAATACAATGAGCAGTTCTTC
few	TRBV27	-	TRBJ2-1	CASGIQRTHMDEQFF	TGTGCCAGTGGAATCCAGCGGACACATATGGATGAGCAGTTCTTC
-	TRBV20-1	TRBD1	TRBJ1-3	CSARLGPGQTVLRSGNTIYF	TGCAGTGCTAGACTGGGACCGGGACAGACTGTATTGCGCTCTGGAAACACCATATATTTT
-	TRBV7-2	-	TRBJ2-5	CASSLASRLQETQYF	TGTGCCAGCAGCTTAGCAAGCAGGCTCCAAGAGACCCAGTACTTC
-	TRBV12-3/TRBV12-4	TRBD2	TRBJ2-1	CASSRGAGGAVEQFF	TGTGCCAGCAGCCGCGGGGCGGGAGGCGCGGTTGAGCAGTTCTTC